The rows below give T cell receptor beta chains drawn from one sample of a study of blood T cell repertoires in COVID-19. TCRdb keeps only in-frame clones here, not all; method: immunoSEQ multiplex PCR. Of 150,000 to 180,000 clones in the sample, under 85% are singletons; the top ten hold about 0.63%. The specimen was peripheral blood. Source of these receptors: a man aged 55 to 70 with COVID-19, enrolled during active disease. Each CDR3 is given with its conserved first and last residue. Fields, in order: D gene, clone size, J gene, V gene, CDR3 protein, CDR3 DNA. A D gene is named only where the DNA matches it firmly. A clone size is listed for some rows: how often the clone was seen (once, few, many), or a class if it is expanded.

d_call: .; clone_size: once; j_call: TRBJ2-7; v_call: TRBV6-5; cdr3_aa: CASSSPGEEQYF; cdr3_nt: TGTGCCAGCAGCTCCCCGGGGGAAGAGCAGTACTTC
d_call: TRBD1; clone_size: .; j_call: TRBJ2-7; v_call: TRBV5-1; cdr3_aa: CASSVGQRESEQYF; cdr3_nt: TGCGCCAGCAGCGTGGGACAGAGAGAATCCGAGCAGTACTTC
d_call: .; clone_size: .; j_call: TRBJ1-1; v_call: TRBV7-9; cdr3_aa: CASSERLNTEAFF; cdr3_nt: TGTGCCAGCAGCGAGCGGCTGAACACTGAAGCTTTCTTT
d_call: .; clone_size: .; j_call: TRBJ2-3; v_call: TRBV3-1/TRBV3-2; cdr3_aa: CASSQGIGGTQYF; cdr3_nt: TGTGCCAGCAGCCAAGGAATAGGGGGAACGCAGTATTTT
d_call: .; clone_size: .; j_call: TRBJ2-3; v_call: TRBV19; cdr3_aa: CASSIGGWGTDTQYF; cdr3_nt: TGTGCCAGTAGTATAGGAGGTTGGGGCACAGATACGCAGTATTTT
d_call: TRBD1; clone_size: .; j_call: TRBJ2-1; v_call: TRBV25-1; cdr3_aa: CASRDPGQRYNEQFF; cdr3_nt: TGTGCCAGCAGAGACCCGGGACAGCGGTACAATGAGCAGTTCTTC
d_call: TRBD1; clone_size: few; j_call: TRBJ1-1; v_call: TRBV6-5; cdr3_aa: CASRVQGARTEAFF; cdr3_nt: TGTGCCAGCAGGGTACAGGGGGCCAGGACTGAAGCTTTCTTT
d_call: TRBD2; clone_size: .; j_call: TRBJ2-7; v_call: TRBV14; cdr3_aa: CASSPTLGLAATYEQYF; cdr3_nt: TGTGCCAGCAGCCCGACCTTGGGACTAGCGGCTACCTACGAGCAGTACTTC
d_call: .; clone_size: .; j_call: TRBJ1-1; v_call: TRBV3-1/TRBV3-2; cdr3_aa: CASSQEGRGGNTEAFF; cdr3_nt: TGTGCCAGCAGCCAAGAGGGCCGCGGGGGGAACACTGAAGCTTTCTTT
d_call: TRBD1; clone_size: .; j_call: TRBJ2-4; v_call: TRBV6-7; cdr3_aa: CASSRTGGGAKNIQYF; cdr3_nt: TGTGCCAGCAGTCGGACAGGGGGGGGAGCCAAAAACATTCAGTACTTC
d_call: TRBD1; clone_size: once; j_call: TRBJ1-5; v_call: TRBV7-2; cdr3_aa: CASSAVGGYSNQPQHF; cdr3_nt: TGTGCCAGCAGCGCGGTAGGGGGCTATAGCAATCAGCCCCAGCATTTT
d_call: TRBD1; clone_size: .; j_call: TRBJ1-1; v_call: TRBV28; cdr3_aa: CASSFIRLLGQGSEAFF; cdr3_nt: TGTGCCAGCAGTTTTATTAGGCTTCTGGGACAGGGGTCTGAAGCTTTCTTT
d_call: .; clone_size: .; j_call: TRBJ2-7; v_call: TRBV4-3; cdr3_aa: CASSQDPDRAYEQYF; cdr3_nt: TGCGCCAGCAGCCAAGATCCCGACAGAGCCTACGAGCAGTACTTC
d_call: .; clone_size: .; j_call: TRBJ1-1; v_call: TRBV7-3; cdr3_aa: CASSRRGLNTEAFF; cdr3_nt: TGTGCCAGCAGCCGCAGGGGACTGAACACTGAAGCTTTCTTT
d_call: .; clone_size: once; j_call: TRBJ1-1; v_call: TRBV6-5; cdr3_aa: CASSYGTPLGTEAFF; cdr3_nt: TGTGCCAGCAGTTACGGGACACCCCTAGGGACTGAAGCTTTCTTT
d_call: .; clone_size: .; j_call: TRBJ2-3; v_call: TRBV11-2; cdr3_aa: CASSLDTGRTDTQYF; cdr3_nt: TGTGCCAGCAGCTTAGACACAGGGCGCACAGATACGCAGTATTTT
d_call: .; clone_size: once; j_call: TRBJ1-3; v_call: TRBV19; cdr3_aa: CASSNRFSGNTIYF; cdr3_nt: TGTGCCAGTAGTAATCGGTTCTCTGGAAACACCATATATTTT
d_call: .; clone_size: .; j_call: TRBJ1-1; v_call: TRBV30; cdr3_aa: CAWSAYSFQAFF; cdr3_nt: TGTGCCTGGAGTGCGTATTCCTTCCAAGCTTTCTTT
d_call: TRBD2; clone_size: few; j_call: TRBJ2-5; v_call: TRBV9; cdr3_aa: CASSGGGAQETQYF; cdr3_nt: TGTGCCAGCAGCGGCGGGGGGGCCCAAGAGACCCAGTACTTC
d_call: TRBD2; clone_size: .; j_call: TRBJ2-7; v_call: TRBV3-1/TRBV3-2; cdr3_aa: CASSPLAGGEQYF; cdr3_nt: TGTGCCAGCAGCCCGCTAGCGGGAGGCGAGCAGTACTTC
d_call: TRBD1; clone_size: .; j_call: TRBJ2-3; v_call: TRBV24-1; cdr3_aa: CATSDPRGRSDTQYF; cdr3_nt: TGTGCCACCAGTGACCCCAGGGGGCGGTCAGATACGCAGTATTTT
d_call: .; clone_size: .; j_call: TRBJ2-7; v_call: TRBV7-9; cdr3_aa: CASSLAGLREDEQYF; cdr3_nt: TGTGCCAGCAGCTTAGCGGGACTGAGGGAGGACGAGCAGTACTTC
d_call: .; clone_size: .; j_call: TRBJ2-1; v_call: TRBV7-2; cdr3_aa: CASSLGGHRKNNEQFF; cdr3_nt: TGTGCCAGCAGCTTAGGGGGCCACAGGAAGAACAATGAGCAGTTCTTC
d_call: .; clone_size: once; j_call: TRBJ2-1; v_call: TRBV6-5; cdr3_aa: CASSYSRRVPEQFF; cdr3_nt: TGTGCCAGCAGTTACTCACGAAGAGTACCTGAGCAGTTCTTC
d_call: TRBD1; clone_size: .; j_call: TRBJ1-2; v_call: TRBV3-1/TRBV3-2; cdr3_aa: CASSVEIDRAYGYTF; cdr3_nt: TGTGCCAGCAGCGTAGAGATCGACAGGGCCTATGGCTACACCTTC
d_call: .; clone_size: .; j_call: TRBJ2-1; v_call: TRBV18; cdr3_aa: CASSPTDLYGDNEQFF; cdr3_nt: TGTGCCAGCTCACCAACAGACCTCTACGGGGACAATGAGCAGTTCTTC
d_call: .; clone_size: .; j_call: TRBJ2-5; v_call: TRBV10-3; cdr3_aa: CAISESVVETQYF; cdr3_nt: TGTGCCATCAGTGAATCTGTAGTAGAGACCCAGTACTTC
d_call: .; clone_size: .; j_call: TRBJ2-4; v_call: TRBV7-3; cdr3_aa: CASSLSSGDIQYF; cdr3_nt: TGTGCCAGCAGCTTAAGTTCAGGGGACATTCAGTACTTC
d_call: .; clone_size: .; j_call: TRBJ2-3; v_call: TRBV25-1; cdr3_aa: CASTDGHFTDTQYF; cdr3_nt: TGTGCCAGCACCGATGGGCATTTCACAGATACGCAGTATTTT
d_call: .; clone_size: few; j_call: TRBJ2-5; v_call: TRBV19; cdr3_aa: CASSVGDTPPAETQYF; cdr3_nt: TGTGCCAGTAGTGTCGGGGACACTCCCCCGGCAGAGACCCAGTACTTC
d_call: TRBD1; clone_size: .; j_call: TRBJ1-1; v_call: TRBV28; cdr3_aa: CASSPGQAITEAFF; cdr3_nt: TGTGCCAGCAGTCCCGGACAGGCCATCACTGAAGCTTTCTTT
d_call: TRBD2; clone_size: .; j_call: TRBJ2-1; v_call: TRBV27; cdr3_aa: CASSLYVAGGTYNEQFF; cdr3_nt: TGTGCCAGCAGTTTATATGTAGCGGGAGGGACCTACAATGAGCAGTTCTTC
d_call: TRBD1; clone_size: .; j_call: TRBJ1-1; v_call: TRBV19; cdr3_aa: CASSPQGGTTEAFF; cdr3_nt: TGTGCCAGTAGTCCCCAGGGGGGTACCACTGAAGCTTTCTTT
d_call: .; clone_size: .; j_call: TRBJ2-3; v_call: TRBV7-2; cdr3_aa: CASSYDRSTDTQYF; cdr3_nt: TGTGCCAGCAGCTACGACAGGAGCACAGATACGCAGTATTTT
d_call: .; clone_size: .; j_call: TRBJ2-2; v_call: TRBV27; cdr3_aa: CASSLWGHVLTGELFF; cdr3_nt: TGTGCCAGCAGTTTATGGGGACATGTTCTCACCGGGGAGCTGTTTTTT
d_call: .; clone_size: .; j_call: TRBJ2-7; v_call: TRBV29-1; cdr3_aa: CSVSRTLDGSYEQYF; cdr3_nt: TGCAGCGTTTCCCGGACTCTCGATGGGTCCTACGAGCAGTACTTC
d_call: .; clone_size: .; j_call: TRBJ1-5; v_call: TRBV6-2/TRBV6-3; cdr3_aa: CASSFFASQPQHF; cdr3_nt: TGTGCCAGCAGCTTTTTCGCGAGTCAGCCCCAGCATTTT
d_call: TRBD1; clone_size: .; j_call: TRBJ2-5; v_call: TRBV7-3; cdr3_aa: CASSFQGAAETQYF; cdr3_nt: TGTGCCAGCAGCTTTCAGGGGGCTGCGGAGACCCAGTACTTC
d_call: .; clone_size: .; j_call: TRBJ1-2; v_call: TRBV27; cdr3_aa: CASSSLPGNYGYTF; cdr3_nt: TGTGCCAGCAGTTCCCTTCCAGGAAACTATGGCTACACCTTC
d_call: .; clone_size: .; j_call: TRBJ2-1; v_call: TRBV10-3; cdr3_aa: CAISDLTGTLYNEQFF; cdr3_nt: TGTGCCATCAGTGACCTTACCGGGACACTCTACAATGAGCAGTTCTTC
d_call: .; clone_size: .; j_call: TRBJ1-4; v_call: TRBV19; cdr3_aa: CASSTAVTGREKLFF; cdr3_nt: TGTGCCAGTAGTACTGCGGTGACAGGACGTGAAAAACTGTTTTTT
d_call: TRBD1; clone_size: .; j_call: TRBJ1-2; v_call: TRBV4-3; cdr3_aa: CASSQAGGRGYTF; cdr3_nt: TGCGCCAGCAGCCAGGCAGGGGGGCGCGGCTACACCTTC
d_call: .; clone_size: .; j_call: TRBJ1-3; v_call: TRBV7-2; cdr3_aa: CASSLSYGSGNTIYF; cdr3_nt: TGTGCCAGCAGCCTAAGCTACGGGTCTGGAAACACCATATATTTT
d_call: .; clone_size: .; j_call: TRBJ1-1; v_call: TRBV6-6; cdr3_aa: CASSYSETGGTEAFF; cdr3_nt: TGTGCCAGCAGTTACTCGGAGACAGGAGGCACTGAAGCTTTCTTT
d_call: .; clone_size: .; j_call: TRBJ1-1; v_call: TRBV5-5; cdr3_aa: CASSIQATVPTEAFF; cdr3_nt: TGTGCCAGCAGCATACAAGCCACAGTACCAACTGAAGCTTTCTTT
d_call: TRBD1; clone_size: .; j_call: TRBJ1-5; v_call: TRBV6-2/TRBV6-3; cdr3_aa: CASSYSIRTGPTPRNQPQHF; cdr3_nt: TGTGCCAGCAGTTACTCGATAAGGACAGGTCCGACCCCGAGGAATCAGCCCCAGCATTTT
d_call: .; clone_size: once; j_call: TRBJ1-5; v_call: TRBV6-6; cdr3_aa: CASSKDSEVQPQHF; cdr3_nt: TGTGCCAGCAGTAAGGACAGCGAGGTTCAGCCCCAGCATTTT
d_call: TRBD1; clone_size: .; j_call: TRBJ1-1; v_call: TRBV7-3; cdr3_aa: CASSPGGAEVQNTEAFF; cdr3_nt: TGTGCCAGCAGCCCAGGGGGCGCTGAGGTTCAGAACACTGAAGCTTTCTTT
d_call: TRBD2; clone_size: .; j_call: TRBJ2-1; v_call: TRBV7-2; cdr3_aa: CASSLGLAGGPGNEQFF; cdr3_nt: TGTGCCAGCAGCTTAGGTTTAGCGGGGGGGCCAGGAAATGAGCAGTTCTTC
d_call: TRBD1; clone_size: once; j_call: TRBJ2-7; v_call: TRBV5-5; cdr3_aa: CASSLAGGSGEQYF; cdr3_nt: TGTGCCAGCAGCTTGGCAGGGGGCTCGGGCGAGCAGTACTTC
d_call: .; clone_size: .; j_call: TRBJ2-7; v_call: TRBV6-5; cdr3_aa: CASRDVRSSYEQYF; cdr3_nt: TGTGCCAGCCGGGATGTCCGGAGCTCCTACGAGCAGTACTTC
d_call: TRBD2; clone_size: .; j_call: TRBJ2-7; v_call: TRBV5-6; cdr3_aa: CASSSTGREQYF; cdr3_nt: TGTGCCAGCAGCTCGACCGGGAGGGAGCAGTACTTC
d_call: .; clone_size: .; j_call: TRBJ2-7; v_call: TRBV30; cdr3_aa: CAWNGQTAYEQYF; cdr3_nt: TGTGCCTGGAACGGACAGACCGCCTACGAGCAGTACTTC